This T cell receptor beta chain was identified during a study of cytomegalovirus exposure and HLA in healthy donors. CDR1 is SGHNT and CDR2 is YYREEE in the germline V gene (reference sequence). CDR3 length equals 12 residues. The trim removed 4 bases at V and 7 bases at J, leaving 4 bases unmatched. Sequencing used immunoSEQ multiplex PCR; TCRdb keeps in-frame clones, though not all of them. The sample carries more than 95,000 clones, 89% recorded once. Broader study findings: One later analysis, an examination of the 120 validation repertoires, found that first-cohort TCR clusters tended to co-occur in them. The authors listed 164 TCR beta chains as cytomegalovirus-associated.

A note on this clone: The antigen is unknown.

Sequenced input: PBMCs. The TCR originated in a woman aged 18 to 35 in good health and CMV-seronegative. V usage is TRBV5-4 and J usage is TRBJ1-1; TRBD1 aligns across 7 bases. The CDR3 sequence: CASSAQGFEAFF. DNA for the CDR3: TGTGCCAGCAGCGCACAGGGGTTTGAAGCTTTCTTT.